This TCR beta chain was sequenced for a study of blood T cells in healthy people across ages. Only a few counts were recorded for this clonotype. Then a second PCR, running roughly 7 to 11 cycles, was carried out with a sample-barcoded 5' primer and a J-beta primer mix. One entry per CDR3 protein results from TCRdb running MiXCR on the 5' RACE reads. The repertoire holds fewer than 700,000 distinct CDR3 sequences, around 48% seen once, with just under 25% in the top ten. The CDR3 extends over 14 amino acids. Trimming stripped 3 bases from V and 1 base from J, with 9 bases between. CDR1 and CDR2 (germline): SGHTA, FQGNSA.

Sequenced input: blood. The source is an elderly man in good health. This chain links TRBV7-2 with TRBJ2-5; D remains ambiguous. CDR3 coding DNA: TGTGCCAGCAGCTTCCAAGCGTCCCAAGAGACCCAGTACTTC. It specifies CASSFQASQETQYF.